This note documents a single T cell receptor (beta chain) sequence. The antigen is not known. Among ophthalmopathy patients, the Clinical Activity Score reached at least 3, the NOSPECS grade reached at least 4, and duration remained under 3 months. V was shortened by 3 bases and J by 10 bases, with 16 bases between the two germline ends. The CDR3 has 14 amino acids. In germline, CDR1 is DFQATT, CDR2 SNEGSKA (reference sequence). The record originates from a study of T cells in Graves' hyperthyroidism and ophthalmopathy. The overall study: It was at initial diagnosis, before any treatment, that peripheral blood was collected.

General study findings and limits: Most clonotypes expanded in the thyroid (above 0.001) were also present in blood. Separation of ophthalmopathy from stable hyperthyroidism was achieved by a 13 V-J model.

Template material for amplifying TCR beta CDR3 regions consisted of RNA transcripts. The primer set for the first-round RT-PCR of the TCR CDR3 was HTBI. TCRdb re-derived calls from the multiplex PCR reads in MiXCR, one entry per CDR3 protein. The sample includes about 640,000 distinct CDR3 sequences, roughly 20% of them seen just once. The clonotype comes from a man younger than 40 with Graves' ophthalmopathy. V and J are TRBV20-1 and TRBJ1-6; D remains unclear. Sample: blood. This CDR3 is CSARTDEGGSPLHF. The DNA for the CDR3 is TGCAGTGCTAGGACGGACGAGGGTGGATCACCCCTCCACTTT.